This T cell receptor beta chain stems from a study of regulatory T cells in long-lasting Graves disease. Study observations and caveats: Newly diagnosed disease favored TRBV20-1 and TRBJ2-1 over persistent disease. Persistent Graves' patients showed a TCR diversity that was lower than that of newly diagnosed ones.

This sample's time point: newly diagnosed GD, antithyroid drugs for less than 3 months. TCR sequences were obtained from RNA taken from PBMCs. Patients met American Thyroid Association criteria for Graves' disease. This clonotype came up many times. Antigen: not known. Trimming took off 2 bases at V and 0 bases at J, with 10 bases between the two ends. Germline V lookup: CDR1 MGHRA, CDR2 YSYEKL. This CDR3 has 16 residues. With iRepertoire HTBI primers and Arm-PCR of CDR3 regions, TCR beta libraries were built. TCRdb recomputed calls from the multiplex PCR reads with MiXCR, one row per CDR3 protein. This sample has approximately 310,000 distinct CDR3 sequences, with about 20% found just once.

This specimen was peripheral blood mononuclear cells (PBMCs), taken at new diagnosis, from a patient treated with antithyroid drugs. The sequence came from a female donor with Graves disease. This sequence joins TRBV4-1 and TRBJ2-2, with D possibly TRBD2 on 5 matching bases. The CDR3 DNA sequence: TGCGCCAGCAGCCAATTGGGCGGGCCGAACACCGGGGAGCTGTTTTTT. This sequence encodes CASSQLGGPNTGELFF.